This is a list of T cell receptor beta chains from one sample in a study of shared clonotypes between healthy human individuals. Sequencing used immunoSEQ multiplex PCR; TCRdb keeps in-frame clones, though not all of them. The sample lists roughly 600,000 clones, 95% to 98% occurring once. Specimen: naive CD8+ T cells sorted from blood. The receptor set was obtained from a man aged 25-45 years in good health. The CDR3 runs from the conserved cysteine through the conserved F or W. A D gene is named only where the DNA matches it firmly. Clone sizes are given selectively: once, few, many, or a class where the clone is expanded.

D: TRBD1; J: TRBJ2-5; V: TRBV7-9; size: NA; CDR3: CASSSFDRDEETQYF; DNA: TGTGCCAGCAGCTCGTTCGACAGGGACGAAGAGACCCAGTACTTC
D: NA; J: TRBJ1-5; V: TRBV5-4; size: NA; CDR3: CASGVPNQPQHF; DNA: TGTGCCAGCGGAGTCCCGAATCAGCCCCAGCATTTT
D: TRBD1; J: TRBJ2-7; V: TRBV7-9; size: NA; CDR3: CASSPPRGQSSYEQYF; DNA: TGTGCCAGCAGTCCCCCTAGGGGACAGAGCTCCTACGAGCAGTACTTC
D: TRBD2; J: TRBJ2-1; V: TRBV5-4; size: NA; CDR3: CASSPLAGHNEQFF; DNA: TGTGCCAGCAGCCCACTAGCGGGGCACAATGAGCAGTTCTTC
D: NA; J: TRBJ1-1; V: TRBV2; size: NA; CDR3: CASPVKKAGDTEAFF; DNA: TGTGCCAGCCCCGTTAAAAAGGCGGGGGACACTGAAGCTTTCTTT
D: TRBD2; J: TRBJ2-5; V: TRBV7-6; size: NA; CDR3: CASSFWLAGGRETQYF; DNA: TGTGCCAGCAGCTTCTGGCTAGCGGGAGGCCGGGAGACCCAGTACTTC
D: NA; J: TRBJ2-7; V: TRBV27; size: NA; CDR3: CASAEGISYEQYF; DNA: TGTGCCAGCGCGGAGGGAATTTCCTACGAGCAGTACTTC
D: TRBD2; J: TRBJ2-1; V: TRBV29-1; size: NA; CDR3: CSLGTSGISSYNEQFF; DNA: TGCAGCCTAGGGACTAGCGGCATTTCCTCCTACAATGAGCAGTTCTTC
D: NA; J: TRBJ1-1; V: TRBV7-6; size: NA; CDR3: CASSAGQSNTEAFF; DNA: TGTGCCAGCAGCGCGGGACAATCGAACACTGAAGCTTTCTTT
D: NA; J: TRBJ2-1; V: TRBV13; size: NA; CDR3: CASGTGYNEQFF; DNA: TGTGCCAGCGGCACAGGCTACAATGAGCAGTTCTTC
D: NA; J: TRBJ1-2; V: TRBV7-9; size: NA; CDR3: CASSSDGHYGYTF; DNA: TGTGCCAGCAGCTCGGACGGACACTATGGCTACACCTTC
D: NA; J: TRBJ2-2; V: TRBV27; size: once; CDR3: CASTFTGELFF; DNA: TGTGCCAGCACGTTCACCGGGGAGCTGTTTTTT
D: NA; J: TRBJ2-7; V: TRBV5-4; size: NA; CDR3: CASSLSEGRYEQYF; DNA: TGTGCCAGCAGCTTGAGCGAGGGCAGGTACGAGCAGTACTTC
D: NA; J: TRBJ2-7; V: TRBV27; size: NA; CDR3: CASSSAGGFFSYEQYF; DNA: TGTGCCAGCAGTTCAGCTGGCGGGTTCTTTTCCTACGAGCAGTACTTC
D: TRBD1; J: TRBJ1-4; V: TRBV27; size: NA; CDR3: CASSLLQGPARELFF; DNA: TGTGCCAGCAGTCTACTACAGGGGCCGGCGAGAGAACTGTTTTTT
D: NA; J: TRBJ1-1; V: TRBV5-6; size: NA; CDR3: CASSLNLNTEAFF; DNA: TGTGCCAGCAGCTTGAATCTGAACACTGAAGCTTTCTTT
D: TRBD2; J: TRBJ2-7; V: TRBV5-6; size: NA; CDR3: CASSLDTSGRWYEQYF; DNA: TGTGCCAGCAGCTTAGATACTAGCGGGAGATGGTACGAGCAGTACTTC
D: NA; J: TRBJ2-7; V: TRBV19; size: NA; CDR3: CASSPVAGRVYEQYF; DNA: TGTGCCAGTAGCCCCGTGGCAGGCAGGGTCTACGAGCAGTACTTC
D: TRBD1; J: TRBJ2-5; V: TRBV25-1; size: NA; CDR3: CASTEGAGVETQYF; DNA: TGTGCCAGCACCGAGGGGGCAGGGGTGGAGACCCAGTACTTC
D: NA; J: TRBJ2-7; V: TRBV27; size: NA; CDR3: CASSFNEAYEQYF; DNA: TGTGCCAGCAGTTTTAACGAGGCCTACGAGCAGTACTTC
D: NA; J: TRBJ2-1; V: TRBV7-9; size: NA; CDR3: CASSLDWQSSYNEQFF; DNA: TGTGCCAGCAGCTTAGACTGGCAGAGCTCCTACAATGAGCAGTTCTTC
D: TRBD1; J: TRBJ2-7; V: TRBV7-6; size: NA; CDR3: CASSATQGAPYEQYF; DNA: TGTGCCAGCAGCGCGACACAGGGGGCCCCCTACGAGCAGTACTTC
D: TRBD1; J: TRBJ1-5; V: TRBV28; size: once; CDR3: CASHRGRSQPQHF; DNA: TGTGCCAGCCACAGGGGGCGAAGTCAGCCCCAGCATTTT
D: TRBD2; J: TRBJ2-1; V: TRBV2; size: NA; CDR3: CASSGRTSVYNEQFF; DNA: TGTGCCAGCAGCGGGAGGACTAGCGTCTACAATGAGCAGTTCTTC
D: NA; J: TRBJ2-1; V: TRBV30; size: NA; CDR3: CAWSVGPGAQFF; DNA: TGTGCCTGGAGTGTAGGGCCAGGGGCGCAGTTCTTC
D: NA; J: TRBJ2-7; V: TRBV10-2; size: once; CDR3: CASMVGMTIYEQYF; DNA: TGCGCCAGCATGGTTGGGATGACCATCTACGAGCAGTACTTC
D: NA; J: TRBJ1-5; V: TRBV4-3; size: NA; CDR3: CASSQDRDRLGGQPQHF; DNA: TGCGCCAGCAGCCAGGATCGAGATCGGCTTGGGGGCCAGCCCCAGCATTTT